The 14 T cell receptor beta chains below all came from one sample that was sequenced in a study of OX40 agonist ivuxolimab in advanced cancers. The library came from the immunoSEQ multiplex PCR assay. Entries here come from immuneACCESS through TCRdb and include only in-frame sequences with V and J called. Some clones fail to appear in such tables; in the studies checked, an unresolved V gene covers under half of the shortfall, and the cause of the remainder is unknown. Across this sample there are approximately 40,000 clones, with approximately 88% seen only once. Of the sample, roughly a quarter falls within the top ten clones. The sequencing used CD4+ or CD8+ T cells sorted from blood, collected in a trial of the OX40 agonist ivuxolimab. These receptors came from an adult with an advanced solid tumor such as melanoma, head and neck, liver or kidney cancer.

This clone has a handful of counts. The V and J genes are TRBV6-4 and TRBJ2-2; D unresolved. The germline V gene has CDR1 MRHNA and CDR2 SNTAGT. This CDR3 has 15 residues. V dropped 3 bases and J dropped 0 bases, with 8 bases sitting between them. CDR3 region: CASSETETNTGELFF. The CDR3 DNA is TGTGCCAGCAGTGAAACGGAGACGAACACCGGGGAGCTGTTTTTT.

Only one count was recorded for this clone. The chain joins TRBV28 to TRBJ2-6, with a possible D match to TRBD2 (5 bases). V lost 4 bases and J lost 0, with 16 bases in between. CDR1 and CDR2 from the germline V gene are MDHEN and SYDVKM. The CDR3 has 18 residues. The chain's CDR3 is CASSSAGLYHSGANVLTF. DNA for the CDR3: TGTGCCAGCAGTTCCGCCGGACTGTACCACTCTGGGGCCAACGTCCTGACTTTC.

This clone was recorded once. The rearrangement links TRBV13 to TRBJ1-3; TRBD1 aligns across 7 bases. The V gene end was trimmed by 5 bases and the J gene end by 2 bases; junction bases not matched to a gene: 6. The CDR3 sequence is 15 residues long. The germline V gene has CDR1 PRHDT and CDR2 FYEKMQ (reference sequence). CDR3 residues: CASSPGGLAGNTIYF. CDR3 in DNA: TGTGCCAGCAGCCCAGGGGGTTTGGCTGGAAACACCATATATTTT. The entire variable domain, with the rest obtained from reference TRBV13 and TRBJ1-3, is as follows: AAGVIQSPRHLIKEKRETATLKCYPIPRHDTVYWYQQGPGQDPQFLISFYEKMQSDKGSIPDRFSAQQFSDYHSELNMSSLELGDSALYFCASSPGGLAGNTIYFGEGSWLTVV.

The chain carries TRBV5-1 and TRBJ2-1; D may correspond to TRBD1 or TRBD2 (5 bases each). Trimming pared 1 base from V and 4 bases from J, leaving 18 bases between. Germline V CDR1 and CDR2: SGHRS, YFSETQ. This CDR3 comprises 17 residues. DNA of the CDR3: TGCGCCAGCAGCTTGTCCATGACAGAGGGCGCGTACAATGAGCAGTTCTTC. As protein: CASSLSMTEGAYNEQFF.

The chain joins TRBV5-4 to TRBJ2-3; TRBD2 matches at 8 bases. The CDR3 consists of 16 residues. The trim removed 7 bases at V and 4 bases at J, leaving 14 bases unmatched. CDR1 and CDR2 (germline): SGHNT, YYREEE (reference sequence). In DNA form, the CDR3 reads TGTGCCAGCTACTCCCTTGGAGCGGGAGTGGCAGATACGCAGTATTTT. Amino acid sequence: CASYSLGAGVADTQYF.

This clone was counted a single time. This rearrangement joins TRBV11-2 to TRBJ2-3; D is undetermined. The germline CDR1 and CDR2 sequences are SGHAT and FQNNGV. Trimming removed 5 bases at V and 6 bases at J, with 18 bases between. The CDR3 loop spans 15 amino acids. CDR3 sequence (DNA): TGTGCCAGCAGCGTTCTTGTGATGCCTGGGGATACGCAGTATTTT. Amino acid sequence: CASSVLVMPGDTQYF.

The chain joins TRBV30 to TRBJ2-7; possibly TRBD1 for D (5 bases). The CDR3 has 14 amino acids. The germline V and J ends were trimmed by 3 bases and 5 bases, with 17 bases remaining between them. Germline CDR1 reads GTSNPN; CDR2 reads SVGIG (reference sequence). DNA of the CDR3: TGTGCCTGGAGAGAAGGGGCCGGTGGCGACGAGCAGTACTTC. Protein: CAWREGAGGDEQYF.

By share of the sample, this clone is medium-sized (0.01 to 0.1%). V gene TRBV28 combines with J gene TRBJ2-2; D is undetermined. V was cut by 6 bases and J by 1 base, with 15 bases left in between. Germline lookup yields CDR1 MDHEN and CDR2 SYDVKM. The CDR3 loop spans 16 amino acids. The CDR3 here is CASSPRLVWNTGELFF. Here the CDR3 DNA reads TGTGCCAGCAGCCCGCGGCTGGTATGGAACACCGGGGAGCTGTTTTTT. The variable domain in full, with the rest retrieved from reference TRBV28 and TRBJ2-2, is DVKVTQSSRYLVKRTGEKVFLECVQDMDHENMFWYRQDPGLGLRLIYFSYDVKMKEKGDIPEGYSVSREKKERFSLILESASTNQTSMYLCASSPRLVWNTGELFFGEGSRLTVL.

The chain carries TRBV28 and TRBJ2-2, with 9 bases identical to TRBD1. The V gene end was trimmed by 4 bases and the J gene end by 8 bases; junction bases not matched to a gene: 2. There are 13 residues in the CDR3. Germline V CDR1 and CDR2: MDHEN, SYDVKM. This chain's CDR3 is CASSYRGLGELFF. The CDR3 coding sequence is TGTGCCAGCAGTTACAGGGGGCTAGGGGAGCTGTTTTTT.

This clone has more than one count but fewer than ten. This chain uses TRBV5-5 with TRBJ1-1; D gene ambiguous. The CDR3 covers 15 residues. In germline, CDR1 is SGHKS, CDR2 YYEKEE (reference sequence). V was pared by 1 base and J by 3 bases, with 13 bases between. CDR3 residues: CASSLYGLEDTEAFF. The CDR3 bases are TGTGCCAGCAGCTTGTACGGGCTAGAGGACACTGAAGCTTTCTTT.

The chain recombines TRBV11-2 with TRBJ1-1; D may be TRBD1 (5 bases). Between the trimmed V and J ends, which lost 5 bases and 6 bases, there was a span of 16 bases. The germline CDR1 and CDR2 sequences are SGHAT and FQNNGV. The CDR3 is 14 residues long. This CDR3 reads CASSQSRAVPEAFF. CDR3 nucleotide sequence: TGTGCCAGCAGCCAATCCAGGGCAGTCCCTGAAGCTTTCTTT.

CDR3 nucleotides: TGTGCCAGCAGTTTGGGGGGACAGTGGGGCGCTGGAAACACCATATATTTT. Encoded protein: CASSLGGQWGAGNTIYF. This chain joins TRBV28 and TRBJ1-3; 7 bases map to TRBD1. Germline assignment: CDR1 MDHEN and CDR2 SYDVKM. The CDR3 length is 17 residues. V lost 3 bases to trimming and J lost 2 bases; unmatched junction nucleotides: 10.

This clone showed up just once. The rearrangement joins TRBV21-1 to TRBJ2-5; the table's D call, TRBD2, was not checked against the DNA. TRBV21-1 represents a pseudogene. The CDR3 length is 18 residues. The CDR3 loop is CASSKGEGPAHKVETQYF. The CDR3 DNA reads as TGTGCCAGCAGCAAAGGGGAGGGACCGGCTCACAAAGTGGAGACCCAGTACTTC.

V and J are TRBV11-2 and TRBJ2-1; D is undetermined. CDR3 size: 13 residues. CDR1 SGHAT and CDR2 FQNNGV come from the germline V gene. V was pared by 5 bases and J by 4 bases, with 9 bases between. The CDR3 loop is CASSGTVYNEQFF. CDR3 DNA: TGTGCCAGCAGCGGAACAGTTTACAATGAGCAGTTCTTC.